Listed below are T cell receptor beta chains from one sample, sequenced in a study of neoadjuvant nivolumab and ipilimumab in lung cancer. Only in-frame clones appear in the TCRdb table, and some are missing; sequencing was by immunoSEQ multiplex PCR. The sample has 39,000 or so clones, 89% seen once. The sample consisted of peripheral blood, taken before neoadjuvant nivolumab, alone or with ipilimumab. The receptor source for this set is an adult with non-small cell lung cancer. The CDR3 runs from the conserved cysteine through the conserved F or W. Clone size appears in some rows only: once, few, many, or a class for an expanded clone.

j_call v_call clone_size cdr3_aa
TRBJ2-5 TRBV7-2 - CASIPTRREWQTQYF
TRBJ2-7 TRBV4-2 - CASSQSGPYEQYF
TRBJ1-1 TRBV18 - CASSQTGVTEAFF
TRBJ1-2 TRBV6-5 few CASSLDSYYGYTF
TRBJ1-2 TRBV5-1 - CASSSGGSGGNYGYTF
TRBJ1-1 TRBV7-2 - CASSAWGGRGTEAFF
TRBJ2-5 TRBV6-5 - CASSYSSGHPQETQYF
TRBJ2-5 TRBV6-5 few CASSPIQRAETQYF
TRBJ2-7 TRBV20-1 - CSARYGKQYF
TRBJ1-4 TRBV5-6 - CASSLAEGRAEKLFF
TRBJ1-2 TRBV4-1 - CASSQGQGANYGYTF
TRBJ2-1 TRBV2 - CASSGTSGVNEQFF
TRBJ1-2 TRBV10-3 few CAISEKWDGYTF
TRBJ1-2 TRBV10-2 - CATEDRGLNYGYTF
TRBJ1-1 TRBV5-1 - CASSSVGEWSTEAFF
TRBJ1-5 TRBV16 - CASSPSGGQPQHF
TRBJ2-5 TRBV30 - CAWSGGRGLQETQYF
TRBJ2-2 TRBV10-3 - CATRQGVTGELFF
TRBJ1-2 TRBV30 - CAWSPRGTEYGYTF
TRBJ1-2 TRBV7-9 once CASSLDSGYTF
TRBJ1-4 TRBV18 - CASSPTPGTGNEKLFF
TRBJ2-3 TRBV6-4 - CASSEGGSTDTQYF
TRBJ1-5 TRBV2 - CASSGTGGGNQPQHF
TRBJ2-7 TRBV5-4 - CASSRTRFSTYEQYF
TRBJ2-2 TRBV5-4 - CASSLVRGVNTGELFF